This entry lists 30 T cell receptor beta chains sequenced from one sample in a study of T-cell memory formation after mild COVID-19. TCRdb processed the 5' RACE reads anew with MiXCR; each CDR3 protein has one entry. The sample lists under 300,000 distinct CDR3 sequences; around 15% were seen once. The specimen was PBMCs or a T cell subset sorted from them (not recorded which). The receptor source for this set is a man aged 18 to 29 who had mild COVID-19 (a few samples of this study predate the infection). Cell type and time point are not known.

The V and J genes are TRBV9 and TRBJ2-2; 8 bases fit TRBD1. With 5 bases clipped from V and 7 bases from J, the junction kept 13 bases outside the gene matches. CDR3 size: 16 residues. Germline V gene sequence: CDR1 SGDLS, CDR2 YYNGEE. The CDR3 here is CASSRGQALRGGELFF. CDR3 coding DNA: TGTGCCAGCAGTAGGGGACAGGCTCTCAGGGGCGGGGAGCTGTTTTTT.

DNA of the CDR3: TGCGCCAGCAGCCAGGGGGGCTACGAGCAGTACTTC. Translation: CASSQGGYEQYF. The chain uses TRBV4-3 and TRBJ2-7; TRBD2 might be the D (6 bases). The germline V and J ends were trimmed by 3 bases and 3 bases, with 6 bases remaining between them. Germline V CDR1 and CDR2: LGHNA, YSLEER. CDR3 length: 12 amino acids.

This clonotype occurred a few times. This chain joins TRBV5-1 and TRBJ2-1; 7 bases map to TRBD1. From germline, CDR1 is SGHRS and CDR2 YFSETQ. This CDR3 has 14 amino acids. CDR3: CGSSSGQIFNEQFF. CDR3 coding DNA: TGCGGCTCATCCTCGGGACAGATCTTTAATGAGCAGTTCTTC.

This clonotype was found a few times. V usage is TRBV5-5 and J usage is TRBJ1-5, with D hard to call. This CDR3 has 16 residues. Germline CDR1 reads SGHKS; CDR2 reads YYEKEE (reference sequence). Trimming stripped 0 bases from V and 0 bases from J, with 10 bases between. CDR3 bases: TGTGCCAGCAGCTTGGGGACCACCTATAGCAATCAGCCCCAGCATTTT. This gives the protein CASSLGTTYSNQPQHF.

A few counts support this clonotype. The rearrangement links TRBV12-3 or TRBV12-4 to TRBJ1-4; the match to TRBD1 covers 7 bases. The CDR3 loop spans 14 amino acids. Trimming at V came to 6 bases and at J to 7 bases, leaving 8 bases not matched to a gene. CDR3 in DNA: TGTGCCAGCAGCCCGCGACAGGGTACTGAAAAACTGTTTTTT. Translating gives CASSPRQGTEKLFF.

The V call is TRBV7-2, the J call TRBJ2-3; TRBD1 agrees at 9 bases. There are 15 residues in the CDR3. The germline V gene has CDR1 SGHTA and CDR2 FQGNSA. The J segment lost 1 base and the V segment lost 4 bases, leaving 3 bases of the junction unmatched. Written as DNA, the CDR3 is TGTGCCAGCAGCTCCCGGACAGGGGGCACAGATACGCAGTATTTT. It yields the protein CASSSRTGGTDTQYF.

The V gene is TRBV4-3, the J gene TRBJ2-5; no clear D. The CDR3 sequence is 14 residues long. Deletions cut 0 bases from V and 3 bases from J, with 8 bases between. Germline CDR1 is LGHNA and CDR2 is YSLEER. The CDR3 here is CASSQDWGKETQYF. The CDR3 region has the DNA TGCGCCAGCAGCCAAGATTGGGGTAAAGAGACCCAGTACTTC.

The chain couples TRBV4-1 to TRBJ2-7; 10 bases are a match to TRBD1. Germline loops: CDR1 MGHRA, CDR2 YSYEKL. The CDR3 totals 13 residues. Trimming took 8 bases from V and 5 from J; bases not matched to a gene: 6. CDR3 nucleotides: TGCGCCAGCGGCGGGACAGGGGCGAACGAGCAGTACTTC. Amino acids: CASGGTGANEQYF.

This clonotype was observed at least ten times. The V call is TRBV28, the J call TRBJ2-7; the match to TRBD1 covers 12 bases. This CDR3 contains 15 residues. The germline gives CDR1 MDHEN, CDR2 SYDVKM. Trimming took 5 bases from V and 3 from J; bases not matched to a gene: 5. CDR3 coding DNA: TGTGCCAGCAGTGAAGGGACAGGGGGCTACTACGAGCAGTACGTC. Translated: CASSEGTGGYYEQYV.

The chain recombines TRBV6-6 with TRBJ2-3, with TRBD2 matching over 7 bases. Germline CDR1 MNHNY, CDR2 SVGAGI (reference sequence). This CDR3 has 14 amino acids. Trimming cost V 8 bases and J 5 bases; bases outside gene matches: 10. The CDR3 region has the DNA TGTGCCAGCTCCCGGGCCCGCGGGGGAGATACGCAGTATTTT. This sequence encodes CASSRARGGDTQYF.

At least ten counts were recorded for this clonotype. The V call is TRBV20-1, the J call TRBJ2-1; tentatively, D is TRBD2 (5 bases). Trimming pared 5 bases from V and 2 bases from J, leaving 16 bases between. CDR3 size: 15 residues. Germline V gene lookup returns CDR1 DFQATT and CDR2 SNEGSKA (reference sequence). CDR3 DNA: TGCAGTGCTCGACCCTCTCACGGGGCCTACAATGAGCAGTTCTTC. Encoded protein: CSARPSHGAYNEQFF.

On this clonotype itself: Germline is not matched at one junction end, which may reflect a read error. V and J are TRBV5-1 and TRBJ2-1; 8 nucleotides match TRBD2. Germline CDR1 SGHRS, CDR2 YFSETQ. The CDR3 totals 16 residues. CDR3 loop: CASSPLRTSSYNEQFF. As DNA, the CDR3 is TGCGCCAGCAGCCCCTTACGGACTAGCTCCTACAATGAGCAGTTCTTT.

V usage is TRBV5-1 and J usage is TRBJ2-3; D perhaps matches TRBD2 (7 bases). The CDR3 covers 17 residues. V was cut by 6 bases and J by 1 base, with 21 bases left in between. Per the germline V gene, CDR1 is SGHRS and CDR2 is YFSETQ. The CDR3 DNA reads as TGCGCCAGCAACTTCCAAGCCGGGGGGCCCCGCACAGATACGCAGTATTTT. Translated: CASNFQAGGPRTDTQYF.

This clonotype was seen a few times. This chain uses TRBV20-1 with TRBJ2-4, with 10 bases identical to TRBD1. The germline V gene encodes CDR1 DFQATT and CDR2 SNEGSKA (reference sequence). The length of the CDR3 is 17 residues. V shed 1 base and J 1 base; nucleotides not matched to a gene: 7. The CDR3 DNA sequence: TGCAGTGCTAGAGTTCCGACAGGGGGCGAGGCCAAAAACATTCAGTACTTC. This codes for CSARVPTGGEAKNIQYF.

V usage is TRBV20-1 and J usage is TRBJ2-3; D remains unclear. The germline gives CDR1 DFQATT, CDR2 SNEGSKA (reference sequence). The CDR3 contains 13 residues. CDR3 residues: CGLPDTGTDTQYF. CDR3 bases: TGCGGGCTTCCGGATACGGGCACAGATACGCAGTATTTT.

A few counts support this clonotype. DNA for the CDR3: TGCGCCAGCAGCCCCGGCCTTTCTGAAGCTTTCTTT. This encodes CASSPGLSEAFF. The chain combines TRBV5-1 with TRBJ1-1, with D uncertain. V was trimmed by 4 bases and J by 6 bases, leaving 10 bases between them. The CDR3 spans 12 residues. Per germline, CDR1 SGHRS and CDR2 YFSETQ.

This clonotype occurred a few times. CDR3 DNA sequence: TGTGCCAGCAGCCAAGTCTGGTCCGGGTACATTAATTCACCCCTCCACTTT. Its protein product is CASSQVWSGYINSPLHF. This sequence joins TRBV3-1 and TRBJ1-6, with D uncertain. CDR1 is LGHDT, CDR2 YNNKEL, per germline (reference sequence). The CDR3 has 17 amino acids. The germline V and J ends were trimmed by 1 base and 6 bases, with 16 bases remaining between them.

This clonotype appeared a few times. The chain combines TRBV6-1 with TRBJ2-1, with D unresolved. The CDR3 loop spans 15 amino acids. Trimming shortened V by 5 bases and J by 9 bases, and 20 bases separated the two germline ends. Germline values: CDR1 MNHNS, CDR2 SASEGT. For the CDR3, the DNA is TGTGCCAGCAGTCTCACACCACTGCTAGTGCCTGAGCAGTTCTTC. Its protein product is CASSLTPLLVPEQFF.

Only a few counts were recorded for this clonotype. J is TRBJ2-7 and V is TRBV4-1; D perhaps matches TRBD1 (6 bases). V shed 3 bases and J shed 0 bases, with 12 bases lying between them. Germline V CDR1 and CDR2: MGHRA, YSYEKL. The CDR3 runs to 15 residues. In DNA, the CDR3 is TGCGCCAGCAGCCAGGGGGCCTTGAGCTCCTACGAGCAGTACTTC. Translating it yields CASSQGALSSYEQYF.

In this sample, this clonotype turned up a few times. The V gene is TRBV11-2, the J gene TRBJ2-1; 13 positions match TRBD2. CDR3 length equals 16 residues. Germline assignment: CDR1 SGHAT and CDR2 FQNNGV. V lost 10 bases and J lost 3; bases outside the gene matches: 9. The CDR3 protein is CATGLAGVLSYNEQFF. The CDR3 nucleotides are TGTGCCACCGGACTAGCGGGGGTTTTGAGCTACAATGAGCAGTTCTTC.

Ten or more counts support this clonotype. This chain links TRBV20-1 with TRBJ2-1, with D unclear. The germline V and J ends were trimmed by 1 base and 6 bases, with 4 bases remaining between them. The germline V gene encodes CDR1 DFQATT and CDR2 SNEGSKA (reference sequence). This CDR3 has 11 residues. The CDR3 loop reads CSARGGNEQFF. DNA for the CDR3: TGCAGTGCTAGAGGGGGCAATGAGCAGTTCTTC.

This chain uses TRBV7-2 with TRBJ2-2; 8 bases map to TRBD1. The CDR3 is 15 amino acids. Per the germline V gene, CDR1 is SGHTA and CDR2 is FQGNSA. The trim removed 10 bases at V and 8 bases at J, leaving 15 bases unmatched. The CDR3 protein is CAIGPDRGPWGELFF. The CDR3 DNA sequence: TGTGCCATCGGACCTGACAGGGGCCCGTGGGGGGAGCTGTTTTTT.

This chain joins TRBV12-3 or TRBV12-4 and TRBJ2-1; possible D gene TRBD1, 6 bases. V was clipped by 5 bases and J by 7 bases, with 15 bases between them. The CDR3 loop spans 14 amino acids. CDR3 residues: CASSKNRVGNEQFF. The CDR3 DNA is TGTGCCAGCAGTAAAAACAGGGTTGGGAATGAGCAGTTCTTC.

This clonotype was seen many times. J is TRBJ2-2 and V is TRBV7-3; 11 bases agree with TRBD2. Per germline, CDR1 SGHTA and CDR2 FQGTGA. The V segment lost 5 bases and the J segment 1 base; nucleotides outside the gene matches: 12. This CDR3 is built from 19 residues. CDR3 DNA sequence: TGTGCCAGCAGCCCCTACTATTTAGCGGGGGGGATGAACACCGGGGAGCTGTTTTTT. Translating it yields CASSPYYLAGGMNTGELFF.

A few counts support this clonotype. The V call is TRBV4-1, the J call TRBJ2-7; tentatively, D is TRBD2 (6 bases). Trimming pared 4 bases from V and 0 bases from J, leaving 13 bases between. Germline V CDR1 and CDR2: MGHRA, YSYEKL. This CDR3 has 15 amino acids. The CDR3 nucleotides are TGCGCCAGCAGCCCTCCGGGGGTCCCCTCCTACGAGCAGTACGTC. Translation: CASSPPGVPSYEQYV.

This clonotype was recorded a few times. V is TRBV28 and J is TRBJ1-5, with 7 bases aligning to TRBD1. The CDR3 extends over 15 amino acids. Germline lookup yields CDR1 MDHEN and CDR2 SYDVKM. With 6 bases clipped from V and 3 bases from J, the junction kept 8 bases outside the gene matches. CDR3 sequence: CASRITGVDNQPQHF. As DNA, the CDR3 is TGTGCCAGCAGGATAACAGGGGTTGACAATCAGCCCCAGCATTTT.

This clonotype has a handful of counts. This sequence joins TRBV7-9 and TRBJ2-3; D gene ambiguous. V lost 5 bases, J lost 2 bases, and 14 bases lay in between. This CDR3 region has 15 residues. Germline V lookup: CDR1 SEHNR, CDR2 FQNEAQ (reference sequence). CDR3 amino acids: CASSPPAAYTDTQYF. The CDR3 DNA follows: TGTGCCAGCAGCCCCCCCGCGGCTTACACAGATACGCAGTATTTT.

This clonotype showed up just a few times. The rearrangement links TRBV2 to TRBJ2-7, with 7 bases matching TRBD2. The germline gives CDR1 SNHLY, CDR2 FYNNEI. This CDR3 comprises 12 residues. V lost 3 bases to trimming and J lost 7 bases; unmatched junction nucleotides: 3. The CDR3 DNA reads TGTGCCAGCAGTGAGGGCGGGGGAGAGCAGTACGTC. Protein sequence: CASSEGGGEQYV.

This clonotype was observed a handful of times. The gene calls are TRBV9 and TRBJ1-5, with 11 nucleotides matching TRBD1. The CDR3 sequence is 15 residues long. V lost 0 bases and J lost 6; bases outside the gene matches: 2. Germline values: CDR1 SGDLS, CDR2 YYNGEE. As DNA, the CDR3 is TGTGCCAGCAGCGTAGGGGGACAGGGGGTTCAGCCCCAGCATTTT. Residues: CASSVGGQGVQPQHF.

The chain employs TRBV2 and TRBJ1-1; 8 nucleotides line up with TRBD1. The CDR3 extends over 14 amino acids. The germline CDR1 and CDR2 sequences are SNHLY and FYNNEI. Trimming at V came to 5 bases and at J to 4 bases, leaving 6 bases not matched to a gene. Here the CDR3 reads CASSKTGGTTEAFF. The CDR3 DNA sequence: TGTGCCAGCAGTAAAACAGGGGGTACCACTGAAGCTTTCTTT.